The T cell receptor beta chain under discussion was sequenced for a study of control samples from healthy donors and cancer patients. Clones were sequenced by immunoSEQ multiplex PCR, and TCRdb holds only the in-frame ones, with some missing. The sample yields 82,000 or so clones, about 94% seen once. CDR3 size: 13 residues. The germline V gene has CDR1 SGDLS and CDR2 YYNGEE. Trimming left V 3 bases short and J 5 bases short, with 11 bases between. The clonotype originates from a woman aged 18-29 years in good health. The sample comprised blood. V is TRBV9 and J is TRBJ2-5; tentatively, D is TRBD1 (7 bases). CDR3 DNA: TGTGCCAGCAGCGGATCAGGGGGGGAGACCCAGTACTTC. It codes for CASSGSGGETQYF.